This T cell receptor beta chain was observed in a study of cytomegalovirus exposure and HLA in healthy donors. The primer mix had 60 Vbeta and 13 Jbeta primers. TCRdb keeps only in-frame clones here, not all; method: immunoSEQ multiplex PCR. The sample has about 90,000 clones, approximately 88% seen once. Germline trimming cut 1 base from V and 5 bases from J; bases unmatched to any gene: 4. The CDR3 is made up of 15 amino acids. The germline V gene encodes CDR1 SGHAT and CDR2 FQNNGV. What was sequenced was PBMCs. This sequence was found in a man in his late teens or twenties in good health and CMV-seronegative. The rearrangement joins TRBV11-2 to TRBJ2-1, with 8 positions matching TRBD1. CDR3 sequence: CASSLGQGSHNEQFF. CDR3 coding DNA: TGTGCCAGCAGCTTAGGACAGGGGTCCCACAATGAGCAGTTCTTC.